A single T cell receptor beta chain is shown here with its context. This sample is part of a study of blood T cell repertoires in COVID-19. Study overall: T cells, B-cell-depleted T cells, or PBMCs supplied cDNA or gDNA.

The V gene lost 0 bases and the J gene lost 5 bases, with 14 bases spanning the gap. Germline loops: CDR1 MNHEY, CDR2 SVGEGT. The CDR3 is 15 residues long. The method was immunoSEQ multiplex PCR; TCRdb's version includes in-frame clones alone and lacks a portion of them. The table shows roughly 700,000 clones, with 85% to 90% occurring only once. The chain combines TRBV6-2 or TRBV6-3 with TRBJ2-7; D possibly corresponds to TRBD1 (5 bases). This TCR was recovered from a woman aged 18-29 years with acute or convalescent COVID-19. Sequenced sample: peripheral blood. The CDR3 region has the DNA TGTGCCAGCAGTTACTCGATGGGGCTTAGCCACGAGCAGTACTTC. Its protein product is CASSYSMGLSHEQYF.